One sample yielded the 30 T cell receptor beta chains listed below, sequenced in a study of OX40 agonist ivuxolimab in advanced cancers. Sequenced by immunoSEQ multiplex PCR; TCRdb stores in-frame clones only, minus some. The sample has 60,000 to 80,000 clones, approximately 86% seen once. This specimen consisted of CD4+ or CD8+ T cells sorted from blood, obtained in a trial of the OX40 agonist ivuxolimab. Receptor source: an adult with an advanced solid tumor such as melanoma, head and neck, liver or kidney cancer.

The J gene is TRBJ1-2, the V gene TRBV7-8, with 9 bases that match TRBD1. Unmatched junction bases numbered 9, after V lost 5 bases and J lost 8 bases. The V gene's germline CDR1 is SGHVS and CDR2 FQNEAQ. This CDR3 spans 14 amino acids. The CDR3 here is CASSPRDRVRGYTF. The CDR3 nucleotides read TGTGCCAGCAGCCCACGGGACAGGGTTAGGGGCTACACCTTC.

This sequence joins TRBV19 and TRBJ2-2, with D tentatively TRBD1 or TRBD2 (5 bases each). V was trimmed by 7 bases and J by 0 bases, leaving 9 bases between them. This CDR3 is 14 amino acids long. From germline, CDR1 is LNHDA and CDR2 SQIVND (reference sequence). CDR3 protein: CASKQGANTGELFF. DNA of the CDR3: TGTGCCAGTAAGCAGGGAGCGAACACCGGGGAGCTGTTTTTT. Looking up the rest from reference TRBV19 and TRBJ2-2 gives the full variable domain: DGGITQSPKYLFRKEGQNVTLSCEQNLNHDAMYWYRQDPGQGLRLIYYSQIVNDFQKGDIAEGYSVSREKKESFPLTVTSAQKNPTAFYLCASKQGANTGELFFGEGSRLTVL.

This sequence joins TRBV7-9 and TRBJ1-2, with 7 bases identical to TRBD1. The junction had 16 bases not matched to a gene; V was cut back by 3 bases and J by 6 bases. This CDR3 comprises 17 residues. Germline CDR1 and CDR2: SEHNR and FQNEAQ (reference sequence). The chain's CDR3 is CASSFKPTGQRLDGYTF. The CDR3 nucleotides are TGTGCCAGCAGCTTTAAGCCGACGGGACAGCGCCTAGATGGCTACACCTTC. Drawing the rest from reference TRBV7-9 and TRBJ1-2, the complete variable domain is DTGVSQNPRHKITKRGQNVTFRCDPISEHNRLYWYRQTLGQGPEFLTYFQNEAQLEKSRLLSDRFSAERPKGSFSTLEIQRTEQGDSAMYLCASSFKPTGQRLDGYTFGSGTRLTVV.

The V call is TRBV5-1, the J call TRBJ2-1; 9 bases match TRBD2. Trimming took 1 base from V and 0 from J; bases not matched to a gene: 11. Germline V lookup: CDR1 SGHRS, CDR2 YFSETQ. The CDR3 is 19 amino acids. CDR3 residues: CASSLSSRGGTISYNEQFF. Here the CDR3 DNA reads TGCGCCAGCAGCTTGTCTTCGCGGGGGGGTACAATCTCCTACAATGAGCAGTTCTTC.

This clone was found many times. Distinct nucleotide sequences in the sample also encode this CDR3. The V and J genes are TRBV28 and TRBJ1-6; possibly TRBD1 for D (5 bases). V was clipped by 3 bases and J by 7 bases, with 10 bases between them. This CDR3 has 14 residues. Germline lookup yields CDR1 MDHEN and CDR2 SYDVKM. CDR3 coding DNA: TGTGCCAGCAGTTTTACGGGGGGAAATTCACCCCTCCACTTT. Protein: CASSFTGGNSPLHF.

The V and J genes are TRBV15 and TRBJ2-3, with 8 bases matching TRBD1. V lost 1 base, J lost 1 base, and 1 base stayed unmatched. This CDR3 comprises 15 residues. Germline CDR1 LNHNV, CDR2 YYDKDF (reference sequence). The CDR3: CATSRVGQGTDTQYF. Written as DNA, the CDR3 is TGTGCCACCAGCAGAGTGGGACAGGGCACAGATACGCAGTATTTT.

The chain links TRBV6-1 to TRBJ2-3, with a weak D call TRBD1 (5 bases). The V gene's germline CDR1 is MNHNS and CDR2 SASEGT. CDR3 length: 15 residues. The V gene lost 6 bases and the J gene lost 2 bases, with 15 bases spanning the gap. The CDR3 sequence: CASRTSETDTDTQYF. The DNA of the CDR3 is TGTGCCAGCAGGACCTCCGAGACAGACACAGATACGCAGTATTTT.

This sequence joins TRBV10-3 and TRBJ2-3; D unclear. Germline-derived CDR1 and CDR2 are ENHRY and SYGVKD. This CDR3 contains 15 residues. The V and J ends lost 4 bases and 2 bases respectively, with 13 bases between them. As DNA, the CDR3 is TGTGCCATCAGTGGATCTTTAGGCCCCACAGATACGCAGTATTTT. It encodes CAISGSLGPTDTQYF.

The rearrangement links TRBV7-2 to TRBJ2-4; D gene unclear. Trimming pared 1 base from V and 0 bases from J, leaving 19 bases between. Germline V CDR1 and CDR2: SGHTA, FQGNSA. The CDR3 totals 19 residues. Here the CDR3 DNA reads TGTGCCAGCAGCTTAGGCTTCGATAGGGCCCGCCAAGCCAAAAACATTCAGTACTTC. It yields the protein CASSLGFDRARQAKNIQYF.

This sequence joins TRBV5-6 and TRBJ2-7, with 10 bases that match TRBD1. J gave up 7 bases and V 4 bases, and 8 bases lay outside the gene matches. The CDR3 runs to 14 residues. CDR1 and CDR2 from the germline V gene are SGHDT and YYEEEE. The CDR3 protein is CASSRPDRGSEQYF. DNA for the CDR3: TGTGCCAGCAGCCGACCGGACAGGGGGAGTGAGCAGTACTTC.

J is TRBJ1-2 and V is TRBV28; weak D call: TRBD1 (5 bases). V gave up 8 bases and J gave up 4 bases, with 14 bases separating them. Germline CDR1 and CDR2: MDHEN and SYDVKM. The CDR3 sequence is 13 residues long. CDR3 DNA: TGTGCCAGCGCCTCGGGACTCGGCTATGGCTACACCTTC. Translated, it gives CASASGLGYGYTF.

The chain links TRBV5-6 to TRBJ2-3; D uncertain. Trimming removed 2 bases at V and 2 bases at J, with 15 bases between. Germline CDR1 reads SGHDT; CDR2 reads YYEEEE. The CDR3 sequence is 16 residues long. The CDR3 reads CASSLGNYYHTDTQYF. DNA of the CDR3: TGTGCCAGCAGCTTAGGAAACTACTACCACACAGATACGCAGTATTTT. Variable domain in full (rest from reference TRBV5-6 and TRBJ2-3): DAGVTQSPTHLIKTRGQQVTLRCSPKSGHDTVSWYQQALGQGPQFIFQYYEEEERQRGNFPDRFSGHQFPNYSSELNVNALLLGDSALYLCASSLGNYYHTDTQYFGPGTRLTVL.

This rearrangement joins TRBV11-3 to TRBJ2-3; D not resolved. The CDR3 runs to 13 residues. The V and J ends lost 4 bases and 6 bases respectively, with 11 bases between them. Germline CDR1 is SGHNT and CDR2 is YENEEA. The CDR3 here is CASSSGPSDTQYF. The CDR3 DNA reads as TGTGCCAGCAGCTCAGGACCCTCGGATACGCAGTATTTT.

This clone was observed a handful of times. Germline is not matched at one junction end, which may reflect a read error. The chain is built from TRBV5-5 and TRBJ2-3, with D possibly being TRBD1 (5 bases). The V gene's germline CDR1 is SGHKS and CDR2 YYEKEE (reference sequence). The CDR3 is 16 amino acids. The CDR3 protein is CASSQDVREWTDTQYF. CDR3 nucleotide sequence: TGCGCCAGCAGCCAAGATGTCAGGGAATGGACAGATACGCAGTATTTT.

The J gene is TRBJ2-5, the V gene TRBV5-1; TRBD1 aligns across 8 bases. CDR3 size: 16 residues. V gave up 4 bases and J gave up 5 bases; unmatched junction bases: 13. Per germline, CDR1 SGHRS and CDR2 YFSETQ. The chain's CDR3 is CASSDQTQGEFETQYF. The CDR3 DNA reads TGCGCCAGCAGCGACCAGACACAGGGGGAGTTCGAGACCCAGTACTTC.

This clone was seen once. The chain uses TRBV7-8 and TRBJ2-7; 10 bases align to TRBD1. The CDR3 has 15 amino acids. The germline V gene has CDR1 SGHVS and CDR2 FQNEAQ. The V and J ends lost 4 bases and 6 bases, in that order; junction bases with no gene match: 9. The CDR3 region is CASSSSRGQGGEQYV. The CDR3 DNA reads as TGTGCCAGCAGCTCCTCCCGTGGACAGGGGGGCGAGCAGTACGTC.

This chain joins TRBV6-6 and TRBJ1-1, with D maybe TRBD1 (5 bases). This CDR3 comprises 13 residues. Trimming cost V 6 bases and J 2 bases, with 10 bases left between them. The V gene's germline CDR1 is MNHNY and CDR2 SVGAGI (reference sequence). The CDR3: CASSPGPNTEAFF. The CDR3 nucleotides are TGTGCCAGCAGCCCGGGGCCTAACACTGAAGCTTTCTTT.

This clone was seen just once. CDR3 residues: CASSTQTGVKGYTF. In nucleotides, the CDR3 is TGTGCCAGCAGTACCCAGACAGGGGTTAAAGGCTACACCTTC. The rearrangement joins TRBV28 to TRBJ1-2; 8 bases line up with TRBD1. Germline CDR1 is MDHEN and CDR2 is SYDVKM. The CDR3 is 14 residues long. V shed 5 bases, J shed 8 bases, and the junction held 10 bases outside the gene matches.

This clone was found a few times. The genes are TRBV2 and TRBJ1-6; 8 nucleotides line up with TRBD1. The CDR3 contains 18 residues. With 6 bases clipped from V and 7 bases from J, the junction kept 17 bases outside the gene matches. Germline V CDR1 and CDR2: SNHLY, FYNNEI. CDR3 bases: TGTGCCAGCAGCGCTACTACTCCTCAGGGGGCCCAAAATTCACCCCTCCACTTT. Translation: CASSATTPQGAQNSPLHF.

The V gene is TRBV2, the J gene TRBJ2-5; D perhaps matches TRBD2 (5 bases). CDR3 length equals 12 residues. With 5 bases removed from V and 7 bases from J, the gap between germline ends came to 11 bases. Germline V gives CDR1 SNHLY, CDR2 FYNNEI. The CDR3 spells CASSSEGPTQYF. The CDR3 bases are TGTGCCAGCAGTAGCGAGGGTCCGACCCAGTACTTC.

As for this clone: Other DNA sequences within the sample encode an identical CDR3. The rearrangement joins TRBV5-1 to TRBJ2-5; 7 nucleotides agree with TRBD2. The CDR3 length is 15 residues. Germline CDR1 is SGHRS and CDR2 is YFSETQ. V lost 4 bases, J lost 2 bases, and 8 bases stayed unmatched. CDR3 nucleotides: TGCGCCAGCAGCACGGGGAGGGGTGGGCAAGAGACCCAGTACTTC. Translation gives CASSTGRGGQETQYF. Full variable domain (outside the CDR3, taken from reference TRBV5-1 and TRBJ2-5): KAGVTQTPRYLIKTRGQQVTLSCSPISGHRSVSWYQQTPGQGLQFLFEYFSETQRNKGNFPGRFSGRQFSNSRSEMNVSTLELGDSALYLCASSTGRGGQETQYFGPGTRLLVL.

This sequence joins TRBV28 and TRBJ2-3; D gene uncertain. The CDR3 covers 13 residues. Germline loops: CDR1 MDHEN, CDR2 SYDVKM. Trimming removed 3 bases at V and 5 bases at J, with 9 bases between. The CDR3 DNA sequence: TGTGCCAGCAGTTTCCGGTTGATAGATACGCAGTATTTT. This translates into CASSFRLIDTQYF.

This chain links TRBV28 with TRBJ2-7, with no clear D. Trimming took 2 bases from V and 4 from J, leaving 6 bases between them. Per germline, CDR1 MDHEN and CDR2 SYDVKM. CDR3 size: 12 residues. This CDR3 reads CASSLKGYEQYF. The CDR3 DNA sequence: TGTGCCAGCAGTTTAAAGGGTTACGAGCAGTACTTC.

DNA of the CDR3: TGTGCCAGCAGTGACTACTACGAGCAGTACTTC. Translating it yields CASSDYYEQYF. The chain employs TRBV25-1 and TRBJ2-7, with D unresolved. The V end lost 3 bases, the J end lost 3 bases, and 3 bases lay between the germline ends. Looked up from germline, CDR1 is MGHDK and CDR2 is SYGVNS. The CDR3 spans 11 residues.

The chain couples TRBV4-3 to TRBJ1-5; 8 bases match TRBD1. After removal of 6 bases from V and 0 bases from J, the junction contained 7 bases not matched to a gene. This CDR3 spans 16 amino acids. Looked up from germline, CDR1 is LGHNA and CDR2 is YSLEER. The CDR3 coding sequence is TGCGCCAGCAGTCCAGGGACAGGTATTAGCAATCAGCCCCAGCATTTT. This gives the protein CASSPGTGISNQPQHF.

J is TRBJ1-4 and V is TRBV7-9, with TRBD1 identical over 9 bases. After removal of 4 bases from V and 4 bases from J, the junction contained 7 bases not matched to a gene. The length of the CDR3 is 16 residues. The V gene's germline CDR1 is SEHNR and CDR2 FQNEAQ (reference sequence). CDR3 nucleotide sequence: TGTGCCAGCAGCTCTACAGGGGGCGACCTTAATGAAAAACTGTTTTTT. Residues: CASSSTGGDLNEKLFF.

This clone has a handful of counts. The V call is TRBV2, the J call TRBJ2-3, with TRBD1 as a possible D gene (5 bases). V shed 6 bases and J shed 3 bases, with 13 bases lying between them. The CDR3 is made up of 14 amino acids. Germline assignment: CDR1 SNHLY and CDR2 FYNNEI. The CDR3 DNA is TGTGCCAGCAGCGCCTACGACAGTACAGATACGCAGTATTTT. Protein product: CASSAYDSTDTQYF.

The V and J genes are TRBV28 and TRBJ1-1; D is perhaps TRBD1 (6 bases). Deletions cut 8 bases from V and 6 bases from J, with 22 bases between. The CDR3 runs 15 residues. CDR1 MDHEN and CDR2 SYDVKM come from the germline V gene. The chain's CDR3 is CASRSRMTPGAEAFF. DNA for the CDR3: TGTGCCAGCCGATCACGCATGACCCCAGGGGCTGAAGCTTTCTTT.

The J gene is TRBJ2-1, the V gene TRBV19, with 13 positions matching TRBD2. The V and J ends lost 6 bases and 2 bases, in that order; junction bases with no gene match: 4. The CDR3 sequence is 16 residues long. Per the germline V gene, CDR1 is LNHDA and CDR2 is SQIVND (reference sequence). The CDR3 protein is CASRKLAGGTYNEQFF. The CDR3, as DNA: TGTGCCAGTAGAAAACTAGCGGGAGGGACCTACAATGAGCAGTTCTTC. Supplemented by reference TRBV19 and TRBJ2-1, the full variable domain reads DGGITQSPKYLFRKEGQNVTLSCEQNLNHDAMYWYRQDPGQGLRLIYYSQIVNDFQKGDIAEGYSVSREKKESFPLTVTSAQKNPTAFYLCASRKLAGGTYNEQFFGPGTRLTVL.

The chain uses TRBV4-1 and TRBJ2-5, with TRBD2 identical over 7 bases. V shed 0 bases and J 5 bases; nucleotides not matched to a gene: 9. The CDR3 spans 16 residues. Germline CDR1 is MGHRA and CDR2 is YSYEKL. The CDR3 region has the DNA TGCGCCAGCAGCCAAGATCGGTTGGGGGGGTCGGAGACCCAGTACTTC. It translates to CASSQDRLGGSETQYF.